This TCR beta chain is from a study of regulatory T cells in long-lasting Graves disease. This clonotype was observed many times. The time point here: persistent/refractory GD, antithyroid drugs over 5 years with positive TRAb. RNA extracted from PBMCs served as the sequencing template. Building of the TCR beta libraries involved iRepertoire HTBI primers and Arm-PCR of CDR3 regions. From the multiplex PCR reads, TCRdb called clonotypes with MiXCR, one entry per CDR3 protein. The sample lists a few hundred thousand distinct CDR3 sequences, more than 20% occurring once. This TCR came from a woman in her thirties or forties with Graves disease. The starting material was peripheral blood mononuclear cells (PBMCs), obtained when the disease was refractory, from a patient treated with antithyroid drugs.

Written as DNA, the CDR3 is TGTGCCAGCAGCGTAGGGATGTCAGGGCAGCCCCAGCATTTT. Protein sequence: CASSVGMSGQPQHF. This chain connects TRBV9 to TRBJ1-5, with a possible D match to TRBD1 (5 bases). The CDR3 covers 14 residues. V was clipped by 0 bases and J by 7 bases, with 11 bases between them. The germline gives CDR1 SGDLS, CDR2 YYNGEE. Drawing the rest from reference TRBV9 and TRBJ1-5, the complete variable domain is DSGVTQTPKHLITATGQRVTLRCSPRSGDLSVYWYQQSLDQGLQFLIQYYNGEERAKGNILERFSAQQFPDLHSELNLSSLELGDSALYFCASSVGMSGQPQHFGDGTRLSIL.